Presented here are 5 T cell receptor beta chains from one specimen sequenced in a study of blood T cell repertoires in COVID-19 (dated by TCRdb to 2018 to 2020). Library prep was done by the immunoSEQ multiplex PCR assay. What TCRdb holds here is the immuneACCESS table cut down to in-frame rearrangements. Part of the clones is not present; checked against another copy, under half of the missing clones reflect an unresolved V gene, and the others are unexplained. The sample contains 30,000 to 40,000 clones, roughly nine tenths of them found a single time. Of the sample, less than 7% falls within the top ten clones. Sequencing used peripheral blood. These receptors all stem from a human donor in a cohort sampled during active COVID-19.

The rearrangement joins TRBV11-2 to TRBJ1-2; TRBD1 is a possible D gene (5 bases). The CDR3 spans 13 residues. Germline V gives CDR1 SGHAT, CDR2 FQNNGV. V was clipped by 5 bases and J by 2 bases, with 9 bases between them. The CDR3 DNA is TGTGCCAGCAGCCTGACAGCAAACTATGGCTACACCTTC. Protein: CASSLTANYGYTF.

The chain combines TRBV3-1 (or the pseudogene TRBV3-2) with TRBJ2-3; 8 nucleotides agree with TRBD2. CDR1 is LGHDT and CDR2 is YNNKEL in the germline V gene (reference sequence). The CDR3 loop spans 15 amino acids. The trim removed 3 bases at V and 0 bases at J, leaving 2 bases unmatched. CDR3 DNA: TGTGCCAGCAGCCACACTAGCGGAAGCACAGATACGCAGTATTTT. This gives the protein CASSHTSGSTDTQYF.

This chain uses TRBV6-1 with TRBJ1-5; 7 positions agree with TRBD1. The CDR3 covers 16 residues. The V gene's germline CDR1 is MNHNS and CDR2 SASEGT. Trimming cost V 3 bases and J 9 bases; bases outside gene matches: 14. The CDR3 is CASSEISSGGGAPQHF. Written as DNA, the CDR3 is TGTGCCAGCAGTGAGATTTCCTCAGGGGGTGGCGCGCCCCAGCATTTT.

This clone occurred once. The chain recombines TRBV18 with TRBJ1-1, with a weak D call TRBD1 (5 bases). CDR1 KGHSH and CDR2 LQKENI come from the germline V gene. The germline V and J ends were trimmed by 1 base and 5 bases, with 8 bases remaining between them. The CDR3 length is 13 residues. The CDR3 is CASSPLRGTEAFF. DNA for the CDR3: TGTGCCAGCTCACCACTGCGGGGGACTGAAGCTTTCTTT. The variable domain in full, with the rest retrieved from reference TRBV18 and TRBJ1-1, is NAGVMQNPRHLVRRRGQEARLRCSPMKGHSHVYWYRQLPEEGLKFMVYLQKENIIDESGMPKERFSAEFPKEGPSILRIQQVVRGDSAAYFCASSPLRGTEAFFGQGTRLTVV.

The V and J genes are TRBV7-9 and TRBJ1-2; D is uncertain. Germline-derived CDR1 and CDR2 are SEHNR and FQNEAQ (reference sequence). The CDR3 is made up of 14 amino acids. Trimming left V 7 bases short and J 8 bases short, with 20 bases between. The CDR3: CASTIAGSPRGYTF. The DNA of the CDR3 is TGTGCCAGCACTATTGCCGGGTCTCCGAGAGGCTACACCTTC.